The clone carrying this TCR beta chain was counted a few times. Assay used: immunoSEQ multiplex PCR; TCRdb lists only in-frame clones, some missing. The sample has fewer than 150,000 clones; approximately 80% are singletons. V was pared by 6 bases and J by 6 bases, with 6 bases of the junction left unmatched. The CDR3 length is 13 residues. The data derive from a study of blood T cell repertoires in COVID-19. The rearrangement links TRBV12-3 or TRBV12-4 to TRBJ1-2, with 8 bases aligning to TRBD1. The sequence was obtained from an elderly man with acute or convalescent COVID-19. Input material: peripheral blood. CDR3 nucleotides: TGTGCCAGCAGACGGACAGGGAGCGATGGCTACACCTTC. It encodes CASRRTGSDGYTF.